This TCR beta chain was found in a study of blood T cell repertoires in COVID-19. As for the study in general: Some COVID-19 samples were acute and others convalescent; all came from the United States, Italy and Spain.

Profiling relied on immunoSEQ multiplex PCR, and the TCRdb table lists in-frame clones only, not all of them. The sample holds fewer than 70,000 clones, roughly 84% seen once. The CDR3 length is 14 residues. CDR1 is SEHNR, CDR2 FQNEAQ, per germline (reference sequence). Unmatched junction bases numbered 6, after V lost 5 bases and J lost 6 bases. The genes are TRBV7-9 and TRBJ2-3; 9 bases agree with TRBD2. This TCR was recovered from a man aged 50 to 60 with active COVID-19. Sample: peripheral blood. The CDR3 spells CASSRSGGSDTQYF. In nucleotides, the CDR3 is TGTGCCAGCAGCCGGAGCGGGGGGTCGGATACGCAGTATTTT.